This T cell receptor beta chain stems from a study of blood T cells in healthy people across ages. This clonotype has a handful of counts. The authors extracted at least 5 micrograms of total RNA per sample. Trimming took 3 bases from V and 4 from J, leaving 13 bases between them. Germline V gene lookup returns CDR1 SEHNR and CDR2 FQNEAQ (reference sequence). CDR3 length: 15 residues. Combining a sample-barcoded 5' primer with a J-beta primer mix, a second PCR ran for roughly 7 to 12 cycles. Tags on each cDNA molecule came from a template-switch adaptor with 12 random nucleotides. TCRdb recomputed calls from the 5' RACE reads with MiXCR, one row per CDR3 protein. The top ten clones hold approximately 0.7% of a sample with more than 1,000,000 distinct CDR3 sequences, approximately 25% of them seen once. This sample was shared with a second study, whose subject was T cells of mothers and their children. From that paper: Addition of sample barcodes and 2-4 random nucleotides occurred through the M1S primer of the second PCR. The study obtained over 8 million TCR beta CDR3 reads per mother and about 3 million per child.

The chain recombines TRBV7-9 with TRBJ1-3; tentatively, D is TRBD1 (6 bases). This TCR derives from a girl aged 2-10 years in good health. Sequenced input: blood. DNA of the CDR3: TGTGCCAGCAGCTTTACCGGGGGCTCCGGAAACACCATATATTTT. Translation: CASSFTGGSGNTIYF.